These 2 T cell receptor beta chains were sequenced from one sample in a study of blood T cell repertoires in COVID-19. Libraries were prepared by immunoSEQ multiplex PCR; TCRdb keeps only in-frame clonotypes and omits some of them. The sample includes about 250,000 clones, approximately 89% seen only once; the top ten take 3.5% to 4%. Material: PBMCs or T cells enriched from blood (not recorded which). The receptor set was obtained from a young woman with acute COVID-19.

The CDR3 sequence: CASSEGGYGDTF. The DNA of the CDR3 is TGTGCCAGCAGTGAGGGAGGGTATGGGGACACCTTC. V usage is TRBV2 and J usage is TRBJ1-2; D call uncertain. Trimming took off 3 bases at V and 12 bases at J, with 14 bases between the two ends. CDR1 and CDR2 (germline): SNHLY, FYNNEI. The CDR3 is 12 residues long.

This clone occurred a few times. The chain carries TRBV7-2 and TRBJ1-2, with TRBD1 as a possible D gene (6 bases). CDR1 and CDR2 (germline): SGHTA, FQGNSA. V was cut by 0 bases and J by 6 bases, with 14 bases left in between. The CDR3 has 15 amino acids. CDR3 in DNA: TGTGCCAGCAGCTTAGCGTCTGGCAGGGGCCATGGCTACACCTTC. Its translation is CASSLASGRGHGYTF.